This TCR beta chain was observed in a study of T cells in Graves' hyperthyroidism and ophthalmopathy. The germline V gene has CDR1 SEHNR and CDR2 FQNEAQ (reference sequence). CDR3 length equals 15 residues. V gave up 3 bases and J gave up 10 bases, with 19 bases separating them. This clonotype was seen ten or more times. Amplification of TCR beta CDR3 regions was performed using RNA transcripts as template. Initially, a first-round RT-PCR of the TCR CDR3 employed the HTBI primer set. TCRdb used MiXCR to reprocess the multiplex PCR reads, holding one entry per CDR3 protein. The sample has more than 300,000 distinct CDR3 sequences; about 15% are singletons.

The genes are TRBV7-9 and TRBJ2-1; TRBD2 might be the D (6 bases). The source is a woman in her twenties or thirties with Graves' hyperthyroidism that later progressed to Graves' ophthalmopathy. Sequences were obtained from blood. CDR3 sequence: CASSLPSAAAGEQFF. CDR3 sequence (DNA): TGTGCCAGCAGCTTGCCTAGCGCGGCCGCGGGGGAGCAGTTCTTC. Full variable domain (outside the CDR3, taken from reference TRBV7-9 and TRBJ2-1): DTGVSQNPRHKITKRGQNVTFRCDPISEHNRLYWYRQTLGQGPEFLTYFQNEAQLEKSRLLSDRFSAERPKGSFSTLEIQRTEQGDSAMYLCASSLPSAAAGEQFFGPGTRLTVL.